This T cell receptor beta chain was profiled in a study of cytomegalovirus exposure and HLA in healthy donors. Study conclusions and caveats: Earlier analysis looked at TCR beta V segments, and most were productive about 90% or about 30% of the time. A likely sequencing artifact accounted for one observed cluster of highly shared sequence variants.

Concerning this clone itself: Its antigen is unknown.

The PCR ran on 60 Vbeta and 13 Jbeta primers. The protocol was immunoSEQ multiplex PCR, while the TCRdb copy is restricted to in-frame clones and leaves out a portion. The sample holds tens of thousands of clones; roughly 80% are singletons and the top ten take about 2.9%. V trimming: 4 bases; J trimming: 0 bases; junction bases outside the gene matches: 7. This CDR3 region has 19 residues. CDR1 is ENHRY and CDR2 is SYGVKD in the germline V gene. The sequencing input was PBMCs. The sequence was obtained from a woman aged 25-40 years in good health and CMV-seronegative. This sequence joins TRBV10-3 and TRBJ2-1, with TRBD2 matching over 15 bases. The CDR3 sequence is CAISGSGTSGGTSYNEQFF. The CDR3 region has the DNA TGTGCCATCAGTGGAAGTGGGACTAGCGGGGGGACCTCCTACAATGAGCAGTTCTTC.